This is a list of T cell receptor beta chains from one sample in a study of blood T cell repertoires in COVID-19. Measured with immunoSEQ multiplex PCR; TCRdb has only the in-frame clones, and not every one. Among fewer than 30,000 clones listed, 75% to 95% were seen once. Source material: peripheral blood. These TCRs come from a human donor with active COVID-19. The donor label of this sample is uncertain. Each CDR3 is given with its conserved first and last residue. D genes are given only for firm matches. A row's size may be missing; if present it is once, few, many or a size class.

>TRBJ2-3|16|.|TRBV4-1|.
TGCGCCAGCAGCCAAGGAGGAAGCTCTAGCACAGATACGCAGTATTTT
CASSQGGSSSTDTQYF
>TRBJ2-2|14|TRBD1|TRBV19|.
TGTGCCAGTAGTACCATACAGGGGACCGGGGAGCTGTTTTTT
CASSTIQGTGELFF
>TRBJ2-7|15|TRBD1|TRBV18|.
TGTGCCAGCTCGGGAACAGGGGCCGCCTCTGGCGAGCAGTACTTC
CASSGTGAASGEQYF
>TRBJ2-7|15|TRBD1|TRBV5-5|once
TGTGCCAGCAGCTCGCGGACAGGGGACCTCTACGAGCAGTACTTC
CASSSRTGDLYEQYF
>TRBJ1-2|12|.|TRBV6-2/TRBV6-3|.
TGTGCCAGCAGTCTCAGTGGTTATGGCTACACCTTC
CASSLSGYGYTF
>TRBJ2-7|16|TRBD2|TRBV15|.
TGTGCCACCAGCGGAGGGGCTAGCGGCCTCTCCTACGAGCAGTACTTC
CATSGGASGLSYEQYF
>TRBJ1-5|15|.|TRBV6-2/TRBV6-3|few
TGTGCCAGCAGTTACCTGGGGGGGAGCAATCAGCCCCAGCATTTT
CASSYLGGSNQPQHF
>TRBJ2-3|14|.|TRBV7-3|.
TGTGCCAGCAGCTTGGGCCACCCAACAGATACGCAGTATTTT
CASSLGHPTDTQYF
>TRBJ2-5|15|TRBD2|TRBV30|.
TGTGCCTGGAGTGCTGGACTAGCGGGGGTCGAGACCCAGTACTTC
CAWSAGLAGVETQYF
>TRBJ2-3|18|TRBD2|TRBV7-8|.
TGTGCCAGCAGCTTAGCTAGACTAGCGGGGGGACGAACAGATACGCAGTATTTT
CASSLARLAGGRTDTQYF
>TRBJ2-1|14|.|TRBV11-3|.
TGTGCCAGCAGCGGAGGCAGCTCCTACAATGAGCAGTTCTTC
CASSGGSSYNEQFF
>TRBJ2-4|14|TRBD2|TRBV11-2|.
TGTGCCAGCAGCCCGACTGGGACTAGCGGGGGCCAGTACTTC
CASSPTGTSGGQYF
>TRBJ1-2|17|.|TRBV4-1|.
TGCGCCAGCAGCCAAGAGGGTGCAGGAAAGTCCCTCTATGGCTACACCTTC
CASSQEGAGKSLYGYTF
>TRBJ1-5|15|.|TRBV9|.
TGTGCCAGCAGCCGCAGAGGGATGTACAATCAGCCCCAGCATTTT
CASSRRGMYNQPQHF
>TRBJ2-2|16|TRBD1|TRBV11-2|.
TGTGCCAGCAGCTTAGGTCCGGGACAGGGAACCGGGGAGCTGTTTTTT
CASSLGPGQGTGELFF
>TRBJ2-7|12|.|TRBV7-2|.
TGTGCCAGCAGCCCCAGCTCCTACGAGCAGTACTTC
CASSPSSYEQYF
>TRBJ2-3|16|TRBD2|TRBV7-9|.
TGTGCCAGCAGCCAGACGGCGGGAGGGCCAACAGATACGCAGTATTTT
CASSQTAGGPTDTQYF
>TRBJ1-1|13|.|TRBV9|.
TGTGCCAGCAGCGTAGACGGGAACACTGAAGCTTTCTTT
CASSVDGNTEAFF
>TRBJ2-5|15|.|TRBV9|.
TGTGCCAGCAGCAGTCACCGGGGATCCCAAGAGACCCAGTACTTC
CASSSHRGSQETQYF
>TRBJ2-7|15|.|TRBV5-1|.
TGCGCCAGCAGCTTGGAGGCAGGGGCGTCCTACGAGCAGTACTTC
CASSLEAGASYEQYF
>TRBJ2-5|14|TRBD1|TRBV5-1|.
TGCGCCAGCAGCCCGGGACAGCCCCAAGAGACCCAGTACTTC
CASSPGQPQETQYF
>TRBJ1-5|21|TRBD1|TRBV14|.
TGTGCCAGCAGCCATAAACCCCGGGATCCAGGGGGCTATTATAGCAATCAGCCCCAGCATTTT
CASSHKPRDPGGYYSNQPQHF
>TRBJ2-1|19|TRBD2|TRBV9|once
TGTGCCAGCAGCCCCCAGGCCCTAGCGGGGGGGAGCTCCTACAATGAGCAGTTCTTC
CASSPQALAGGSSYNEQFF
>TRBJ2-2|16|TRBD1|TRBV24-1|.
TGTGCCACCAGTGACATCACTACAGGGGGCACCGGGGAGCTGTTTTTT
CATSDITTGGTGELFF
>TRBJ2-1|11|.|TRBV28|.
TGTGCCAGCAATTCCGTAAATGAGCAGTTCTTC
CASNSVNEQFF
>TRBJ1-5|15|.|TRBV6-2/TRBV6-3|once
TGTGCCAGCAGTTACTCCGCCAGATCCCTAGAGACCCAGCATTTT
CASSYSARSLETQHF
>TRBJ1-6|18|TRBD1|TRBV30|.
TGTGCCTGGAGTGGAGGTCAGGGGGCCAACTCCTATAATTCACCCCTCCACTTT
CAWSGGQGANSYNSPLHF
>TRBJ2-7|13|.|TRBV7-9|.
TGTGCCAGCAGCTTAGTGGGGGGTGGCGAGCAGTACTTC
CASSLVGGGEQYF
>TRBJ1-6|15|TRBD1|TRBV27|few
TGTGCCAGCAGTCCGGGACAGGGGTGGAATTCACCCCTCCACTTT
CASSPGQGWNSPLHF
>TRBJ2-1|15|.|TRBV4-3|.
TGCGCCAGCAGCCAAGATAATAGCGGTTACAATGAGCAGTTCTTC
CASSQDNSGYNEQFF
>TRBJ1-1|17|TRBD1|TRBV6-2/TRBV6-3|.
TGTGCCAGCAGTTACTCGGCCAGGGGGGACAGGGACACTGAAGCTTTCTTT
CASSYSARGDRDTEAFF
>TRBJ2-3|15|TRBD1|TRBV6-6|.
TGTGCCAGCACCCTAACAGGGGGCAGGACAGATACGCAGTATTTT
CASTLTGGRTDTQYF
>TRBJ2-2|17|TRBD2|TRBV5-8|.
TGTGCCAGCAGCTTAACAGGGACGGCGGGAGGCACCGGGGAGCTGTTTTTT
CASSLTGTAGGTGELFF
>TRBJ1-3|19|TRBD1|TRBV9|.
TGTGCCAGCAGCGTAGTGACAGGGGGAAGTCCAGGATCTGGAAACACCATATATTTT
CASSVVTGGSPGSGNTIYF
>TRBJ2-7|12|TRBD1|TRBV3-1/TRBV3-2|.
TGTGCCAGCCGGGGACAGGGCTACGAGCAGTACTTC
CASRGQGYEQYF
>TRBJ2-7|13|.|TRBV11-3|.
TGTGCCAGCAGCTTAGTCCGGGGAAGCGAGCAGTACTTC
CASSLVRGSEQYF
>TRBJ1-2|16|TRBD1|TRBV19|.
TGTGCCAGTAGTATCCGGGACAGGGTCGGAAACTATGGCTACACCTTC
CASSIRDRVGNYGYTF
>TRBJ1-1|13|TRBD1|TRBV7-2|.
TGTGCCAGCGGCGGACAGGGGCGTACTGAAGCTTTCTTT
CASGGQGRTEAFF
>TRBJ1-4|17|.|TRBV21-1|.
TGTGCCAGCAGCAATAGGTTGAGTCCAGTCACGAGGGAAAAACTGTTTTTT
CASSNRLSPVTREKLFF
>TRBJ1-1|14|.|TRBV21-1|.
TGTGCCAGCAGCAAAGGACAGGGGGGGACTGAAGCTTTCTTT
CASSKGQGGTEAFF
>TRBJ2-5|16|.|TRBV19|.
TGTGCCAGTAGTCCGCACTTTACTGAGTACCAAGAGACCCAGTACTTC
CASSPHFTEYQETQYF
>TRBJ2-7|13|.|TRBV2|.
TGTGCCAGCAGTGTTCGCAGGGCCTACGAGCAGTACTTC
CASSVRRAYEQYF
>TRBJ2-1|14|.|TRBV29-1|.
TGCAGCGTTGAAGTTGAGCGGAGCTACAATGAGCAGTTCTTC
CSVEVERSYNEQFF
>TRBJ1-5|13|.|TRBV6-5|.
TGTGCCAGCAAGCAGGGAAGGGGTCAGCCCCAGCATTTT
CASKQGRGQPQHF
>TRBJ2-2|15|TRBD2|TRBV6-5|.
TGTGCCAGCAGTTACCTTACTAGCGGATACGGGGAGCTGTTTTTT
CASSYLTSGYGELFF
>TRBJ2-7|16|.|TRBV28|.
TGTGCCAGCAGTTTTAGGTTGGACACATTATCCTACGAGCAGTACTTC
CASSFRLDTLSYEQYF
>TRBJ2-7|18|TRBD2|TRBV4-2|once
TGTGCCAGCAGCCAAGAAGTGACTAGCGGGCTTACATACTACGAGCAGTACTTC
CASSQEVTSGLTYYEQYF
>TRBJ2-7|15|.|TRBV30|.
TGTGCCTGGTGGACAAACTCGGTGGGTCCCTACGAGCAGTACTTC
CAWWTNSVGPYEQYF
>TRBJ1-4|14|TRBD1|TRBV6-5|.
TGTGCCAGCAGGGGGACAGGCCCTAATGAAAAACTGTTTTTT
CASRGTGPNEKLFF
>TRBJ1-2|12|.|TRBV7-9|.
TGTGCCAGCAGCGCGTCATTGGTCGACTACACCTTC
CASSASLVDYTF
>TRBJ2-7|13|TRBD2|TRBV5-4|few
TGTGCCAGCAGCACTCCCCTAGCGGGAGAGCAGTACTTC
CASSTPLAGEQYF
>TRBJ2-4|17|.|TRBV18|.
TGTGCCAGCTCACCTCCCGCGAGGGCGGGGGCCAAAAACATTCAGTACTTC
CASSPPARAGAKNIQYF
>TRBJ2-3|15|.|TRBV28|.
TGTGCCAGCAGTTTTAGTTCAGGGCTCACAGATACGCAGTATTTT
CASSFSSGLTDTQYF
>TRBJ2-1|17|TRBD2|TRBV6-2/TRBV6-3|.
TGTGCCAGCAGTTACAACGGTGCGGGGGGGCCGGGGAATGAGCAGTTCTTC
CASSYNGAGGPGNEQFF